This TCR beta chain was sequenced in a study of breast tumors, draining lymph nodes, adjacent tissues. TCRdb re-called the multiplex PCR reads through MiXCR, storing one row per CDR3 protein. Found here are approximately 230,000 distinct CDR3 sequences, less than 45% of them singletons; the top ten hold approximately 3.6%. General study results and limits: Tumors had less TCR diversity than lymph nodes, more than nontumor tissue.

CDR1 SGHRS and CDR2 YFSETQ come from the germline V gene. With 2 bases clipped from V and 6 bases from J, the junction kept 19 bases outside the gene matches. The CDR3 has 18 amino acids. Axillary draining lymph nodes of breast cancer patients supplied the node samples. This clonotype was seen many times. Its antigen is not known. This TCR was recovered from a female donor with breast cancer. Some clones in this sample may be carry-over from other donors' samples. The chain recombines TRBV5-1 with TRBJ2-7; 8 nucleotides line up with TRBD1. The sample was axillary lymph node tissue. The CDR3 spells CASSFHGQGLGTNFEQYF. CDR3 nucleotide sequence: TGCGCCAGCAGCTTCCATGGACAGGGCCTCGGGACAAACTTCGAGCAGTACTTC.